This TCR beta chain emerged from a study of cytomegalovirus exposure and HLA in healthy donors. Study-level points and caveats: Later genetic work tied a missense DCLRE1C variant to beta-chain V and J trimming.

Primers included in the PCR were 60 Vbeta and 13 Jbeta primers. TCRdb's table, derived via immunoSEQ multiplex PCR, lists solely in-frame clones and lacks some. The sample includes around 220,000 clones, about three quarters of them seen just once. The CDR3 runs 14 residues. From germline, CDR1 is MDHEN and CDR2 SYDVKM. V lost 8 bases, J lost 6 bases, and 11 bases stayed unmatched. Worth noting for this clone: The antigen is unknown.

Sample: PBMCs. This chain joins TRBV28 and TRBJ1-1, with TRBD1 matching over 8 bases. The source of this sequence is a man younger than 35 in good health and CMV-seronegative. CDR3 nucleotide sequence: TGTGCCAGCGTCGACAGGGGAATGTATGCTGAAGCTTTCTTT. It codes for CASVDRGMYAEAFF.